Below, one T cell receptor beta chain is given with its context. The data stem from a study of long-term antiretroviral therapy in people with HIV. V lost 2 bases and J 0 bases, leaving 7 bases between the germline ends. The germline V gene encodes CDR1 MRHNA and CDR2 SNTAGT. CDR3 length: 14 amino acids. All donors provided no fewer than one pre-ART and no fewer than two post-ART PBMC samples. The assay used was immunoSEQ (version v3.0), run at survey level. Sequencing had a target that covered roughly 35,000-55,000 T-cell genomes per sample. Libraries were prepared by immunoSEQ multiplex PCR; TCRdb keeps only in-frame clonotypes and omits some of them. The table lists tens of thousands of clones, roughly 88% of them singletons.

The sequencing used unsorted PBMCs, collected 0.6 years after starting antiretroviral therapy. This clonotype was obtained from a man between 60 and 75 years old with HIV. V is TRBV6-4 and J is TRBJ1-1, with unresolved D. CDR3 amino acids: CASSDRGLNTEAFF. CDR3 nucleotide sequence: TGTGCCAGCAGTGACCGGGGATTGAACACTGAAGCTTTCTTT.